This is a list of T cell receptor beta chains from one sample in a study of T cell repertoires in cytomegalovirus infection. TCRdb reprocessed the reads with MiXCR, giving one entry per CDR3 protein. The table has about 200,000 distinct CDR3 sequences, about a tenth seen once; the top ten hold approximately 4.3%. The sample was PBMCs. The origin of the receptors is a human donor in good health (CMV status not recorded). Some clones in this sample may be carry-over from other donors' samples. Both conserved end residues are part of each CDR3. The D gene is left open where the match is weak. The size entry is marked missing in some rows and otherwise reads once, few, many or a size class.

many | TRBD1 | TRBJ1-1 | TRBV5-4 | TGTGCCAGCACCAACGTCCTGACAGGGACCTTGAGCACTGAAGCTTTCTTT | CASTNVLTGTLSTEAFF
few | NA | TRBJ1-6 | TRBV7-9 | TGTGCCAGCAGCTTAGCGCAGGGAATGGGGTCACCCCTCCACTTT | CASSLAQGMGSPLHF
NA | NA | TRBJ1-1 | TRBV5-6 | TGTGCCAGCAGCTTTATAGTATTGGGTATGAACACTGAAGCTTTCTTT | CASSFIVLGMNTEAFF
many | NA | TRBJ1-6 | TRBV7-2 | TGTGCCAGCAGCTTAAAGACTTCACCCCTCCACTTT | CASSLKTSPLHF
many | TRBD1 | TRBJ1-4 | TRBV5-5 | TGTGCCAGCAGCCCGGGAGCCAGACAGGGGGATGAAAAACTGTTTTTT | CASSPGARQGDEKLFF
NA | NA | TRBJ2-6 | TRBV28 | TGTGCCAGCAGTTTCGGTGGGCAGTCCTCTGCGGCCAACGTCCTGACTTTC | CASSFGGQSSAANVLTF
many | NA | TRBJ1-6 | TRBV6-1 | TGTGCCAGCAGTGCTATAGCCGATAATTCACCCCTCCACTTT | CASSAIADNSPLHF
few | NA | TRBJ2-2 | TRBV27 | TGTGCCAGCAGTTTATGGGTCACCGGGGAGCTGTTTTTT | CASSLWVTGELFF
many | TRBD1 | TRBJ2-3 | TRBV10-3 | TGTGCCATCAGCCGGGACAGGGACGGCACAGATACGCAGTATTTT | CAISRDRDGTDTQYF
NA | TRBD2 | TRBJ2-1 | TRBV7-3 | TGTGCCAGCAGCGGACTAGCGGGAGAGCAGTTCTTC | CASSGLAGEQFF
many | TRBD2 | TRBJ2-1 | TRBV20-1 | TGCAGTGCTGGGGGTAGCGGGGGGGCCCGATACAATGAGCAGTTCTTC | CSAGGSGGARYNEQFF
NA | TRBD1 | TRBJ1-2 | TRBV20-1 | TGCAGTGCCCCGGGACAGGGTGTCCATGGCTGCACCTTC | CSAPGQGVHGCTF
few | NA | TRBJ2-7 | TRBV18 | TGTGCCAGCTCCCCAGACCAGGGATCTGGGCAGTACTTC | CASSPDQGSGQYF